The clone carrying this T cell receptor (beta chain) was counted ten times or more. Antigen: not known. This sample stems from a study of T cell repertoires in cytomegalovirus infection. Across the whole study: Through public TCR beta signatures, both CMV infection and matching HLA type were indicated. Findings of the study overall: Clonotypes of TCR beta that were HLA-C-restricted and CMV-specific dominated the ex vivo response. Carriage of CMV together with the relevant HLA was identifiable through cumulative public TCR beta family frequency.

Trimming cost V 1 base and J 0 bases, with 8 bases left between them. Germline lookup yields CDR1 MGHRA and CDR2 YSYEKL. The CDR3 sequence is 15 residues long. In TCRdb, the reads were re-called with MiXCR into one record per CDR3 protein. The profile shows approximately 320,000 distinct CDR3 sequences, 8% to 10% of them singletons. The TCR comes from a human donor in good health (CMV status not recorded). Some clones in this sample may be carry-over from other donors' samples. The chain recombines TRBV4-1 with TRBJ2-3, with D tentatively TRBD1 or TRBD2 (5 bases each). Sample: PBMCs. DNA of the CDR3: TGCGCCAGCAGCCAAGCGGGACCAAGCACAGATACGCAGTATTTT. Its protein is CASSQAGPSTDTQYF.